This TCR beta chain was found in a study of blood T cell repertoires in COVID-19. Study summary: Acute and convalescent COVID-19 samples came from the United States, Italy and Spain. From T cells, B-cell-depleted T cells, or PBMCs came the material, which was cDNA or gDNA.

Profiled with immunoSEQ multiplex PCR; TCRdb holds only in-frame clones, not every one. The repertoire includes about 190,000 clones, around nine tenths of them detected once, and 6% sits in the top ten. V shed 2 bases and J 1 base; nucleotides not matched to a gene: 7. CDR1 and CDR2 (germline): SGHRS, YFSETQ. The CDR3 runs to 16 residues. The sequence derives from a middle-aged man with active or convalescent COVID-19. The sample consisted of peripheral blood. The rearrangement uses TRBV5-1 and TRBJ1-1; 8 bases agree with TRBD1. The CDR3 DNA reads TGCGCCAGCAGCTTTGGTCGCGGGACAGGGAACACTGAAGCTTTCTTT. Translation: CASSFGRGTGNTEAFF.